A selection of T cell receptor beta chains follows, all from one sample in a study of cytomegalovirus exposure and HLA in healthy donors. Profiling relied on immunoSEQ multiplex PCR, and the TCRdb table lists in-frame clones only, not all of them. The sample holds more than 90,000 clones, roughly four fifths seen once. Sample: PBMCs. The origin of the receptors is a man aged 25 to 40 in good health and CMV-seronegative. CDR3s include the opening cysteine and the closing phenylalanine or tryptophan. D genes are given only for firm matches. Clone size is given for some rows only: seen once, a few or many times, or a class if the clone is expanded.

d_call: TRBD1; v_call: TRBV5-5; cdr3_length: 15; j_call: TRBJ2-2; clone_size: few; cdr3_nt: TGTGCCAGCCTACCCTCGAACAGGGGTACCGGGGAGCTGTTTTTT; cdr3_aa: CASLPSNRGTGELFF
d_call: TRBD2; v_call: TRBV11-3; cdr3_length: 15; j_call: TRBJ2-1; clone_size: NA; cdr3_nt: TGTGCCAGCAGCCCCCGACTAGCGGACTACAATGAGCAGTTCTTC; cdr3_aa: CASSPRLADYNEQFF
d_call: NA; v_call: TRBV2; cdr3_length: 14; j_call: TRBJ1-1; clone_size: NA; cdr3_nt: TGTGCCATCGGAAAGGACATTGTTAGGGCTGAAGCTTTCTTT; cdr3_aa: CAIGKDIVRAEAFF
d_call: NA; v_call: TRBV7-8; cdr3_length: 11; j_call: TRBJ2-7; clone_size: NA; cdr3_nt: TGTGCCAGCAGCGACTATAACGAGCAGTACTTC; cdr3_aa: CASSDYNEQYF
d_call: TRBD1; v_call: TRBV4-3; cdr3_length: 15; j_call: TRBJ1-2; clone_size: NA; cdr3_nt: TGCGCCAGCAGCCAAGATCTGACAGGGGGACGTGGCTACACCTTC; cdr3_aa: CASSQDLTGGRGYTF
d_call: TRBD1; v_call: TRBV6-5; cdr3_length: 15; j_call: TRBJ2-6; clone_size: NA; cdr3_nt: TGTGCCAGCAGTAGGGGACAGCCCGGGGCCAACGTCCTGACTTTC; cdr3_aa: CASSRGQPGANVLTF
d_call: TRBD1; v_call: TRBV2; cdr3_length: 15; j_call: TRBJ2-7; clone_size: NA; cdr3_nt: TGTGCCAGCACCGGGACAGGGGGTCGGTCCTACGGGCAGTACTTC; cdr3_aa: CASTGTGGRSYGQYF
d_call: NA; v_call: TRBV10-1; cdr3_length: 15; j_call: TRBJ1-4; clone_size: NA; cdr3_nt: TGCGCCAGCAGCCGAGGGGGAAAAACTAATGAAAAACTGTTTTTT; cdr3_aa: CASSRGGKTNEKLFF
d_call: NA; v_call: TRBV25-1; cdr3_length: 12; j_call: TRBJ1-2; clone_size: NA; cdr3_nt: TGTGCCAGCTACAGGGTAGACTATGGCTACACCTTC; cdr3_aa: CASYRVDYGYTF
d_call: TRBD1; v_call: TRBV18; cdr3_length: 15; j_call: TRBJ2-7; clone_size: NA; cdr3_nt: TGTGCCAGCTCTCCTAGGGGACAGGACTCCTACGAGCAGTACTTC; cdr3_aa: CASSPRGQDSYEQYF
d_call: NA; v_call: TRBV28; cdr3_length: 13; j_call: TRBJ1-1; clone_size: NA; cdr3_nt: TGTGCCAGCAGCTTCAGGGTGAACACTGAAGCTTTCTTT; cdr3_aa: CASSFRVNTEAFF
d_call: TRBD2; v_call: TRBV6-6; cdr3_length: 16; j_call: TRBJ2-1; clone_size: NA; cdr3_nt: TGTGCCAGCGGGGAGGGACTCCCTGGCTCCTACAATGAGCAGTTCTTC; cdr3_aa: CASGEGLPGSYNEQFF
d_call: NA; v_call: TRBV7-2; cdr3_length: 12; j_call: TRBJ1-6; clone_size: NA; cdr3_nt: TGTGCCAGCAGCTTAAATCCATCACCCCTCCACTTT; cdr3_aa: CASSLNPSPLHF
d_call: NA; v_call: TRBV10-3; cdr3_length: 14; j_call: TRBJ1-1; clone_size: NA; cdr3_nt: TGTGCCATCAGTGATACTGGGCCCGGTAGTGATGCTTTCTTT; cdr3_aa: CAISDTGPGSDAFF
d_call: TRBD1; v_call: TRBV19; cdr3_length: 14; j_call: TRBJ1-1; clone_size: NA; cdr3_nt: TGTGCCAGTAACACCCGGGACAGGAACACTGAAGCTTTCTTT; cdr3_aa: CASNTRDRNTEAFF
d_call: NA; v_call: TRBV4-3; cdr3_length: 14; j_call: TRBJ2-2; clone_size: few; cdr3_nt: TGCGCCAGCAAGAGGGCGTTCGCCACCGGGGAGCTGTTTTTT; cdr3_aa: CASKRAFATGELFF
d_call: NA; v_call: TRBV6-6; cdr3_length: 14; j_call: TRBJ2-7; clone_size: NA; cdr3_nt: TGTGCCAGCAGTTTCGAGGGGGGGCCCTACGAGCAGTACTTC; cdr3_aa: CASSFEGGPYEQYF
d_call: NA; v_call: TRBV7-9; cdr3_length: 15; j_call: TRBJ2-1; clone_size: few; cdr3_nt: TGTTCCAGCAGCCGTGGAGCCTCCTCCTACAATGAGCAGTTCTTC; cdr3_aa: CSSSRGASSYNEQFF
d_call: NA; v_call: TRBV7-2; cdr3_length: 15; j_call: TRBJ1-1; clone_size: NA; cdr3_nt: TGTGCCAGCAGCTTACTGGTGGGCGGGACCACTGAAGCTTTCTTT; cdr3_aa: CASSLLVGGTTEAFF
d_call: NA; v_call: TRBV5-5; cdr3_length: 12; j_call: TRBJ1-2; clone_size: NA; cdr3_nt: TGTGCCAGCAGCATGGGGCGCGGGGGCTACACCTTC; cdr3_aa: CASSMGRGGYTF
d_call: NA; v_call: TRBV5-1; cdr3_length: 16; j_call: TRBJ1-2; clone_size: once; cdr3_nt: TGCGCCTCCGGTCCCCCGCGGGGGGGGTTAGACTATGGCTACACCTTC; cdr3_aa: CASGPPRGGLDYGYTF
d_call: NA; v_call: TRBV11-3; cdr3_length: 15; j_call: TRBJ1-1; clone_size: many; cdr3_nt: TGTGCCAGCAGCATCACCGGGACATCGAACACTGAAGCTTTCTTT; cdr3_aa: CASSITGTSNTEAFF
d_call: TRBD1; v_call: TRBV29-1; cdr3_length: 12; j_call: TRBJ1-1; clone_size: few; cdr3_nt: TGCAGCCTCGGGACAGGGGGAACTGAAGCTTTCTTT; cdr3_aa: CSLGTGGTEAFF
d_call: TRBD2; v_call: TRBV5-1; cdr3_length: 16; j_call: TRBJ2-1; clone_size: NA; cdr3_nt: TGCGCCAGCAGAGCTGATAGCGGGACTTCCTACAATGAGCAGTTCTTC; cdr3_aa: CASRADSGTSYNEQFF
d_call: TRBD2; v_call: TRBV11-2; cdr3_length: 18; j_call: TRBJ2-1; clone_size: NA; cdr3_nt: TGTGCCAGCAGCCAACCGGGACTAGCGGGGGGCCATCCCAATGAGCAGTTCTTC; cdr3_aa: CASSQPGLAGGHPNEQFF
d_call: NA; v_call: TRBV9; cdr3_length: 15; j_call: TRBJ1-1; clone_size: NA; cdr3_nt: TGTGCCAGCAGCGTAGATTCCTCAGGGGAGACTGAAGCTTTCTTT; cdr3_aa: CASSVDSSGETEAFF
d_call: TRBD1; v_call: TRBV5-6; cdr3_length: 14; j_call: TRBJ2-1; clone_size: NA; cdr3_nt: TGTGCCAGCAGCCCCGGGACAGGGGGCATGGAGCAGTTCTTC; cdr3_aa: CASSPGTGGMEQFF
d_call: NA; v_call: TRBV5-1; cdr3_length: 16; j_call: TRBJ1-2; clone_size: NA; cdr3_nt: TGCGCCAGCAGCCCAGGATGGGGGGGCGCGGGCTATGGCTACACCTTC; cdr3_aa: CASSPGWGGAGYGYTF
d_call: NA; v_call: TRBV21-1; cdr3_length: 17; j_call: TRBJ1-3; clone_size: few; cdr3_nt: TGTGCCAGCAGCAAAGCGCGTCAGGACAGGGAAGGAAACACCATATATTTT; cdr3_aa: CASSKARQDREGNTIYF
d_call: NA; v_call: TRBV15; cdr3_length: 15; j_call: TRBJ2-7; clone_size: NA; cdr3_nt: TGTGCCACCAGCAGAGCCCCGGACGGGGGCTACGAGCAGTACTTC; cdr3_aa: CATSRAPDGGYEQYF
d_call: TRBD1; v_call: TRBV5-1; cdr3_length: 16; j_call: TRBJ2-5; clone_size: NA; cdr3_nt: TGCGCCAGCAGCCTAACCGGGACAGGGGGCAAAGAGACCCAGTACTTC; cdr3_aa: CASSLTGTGGKETQYF